Listed below are T cell receptor beta chains from one sample, sequenced in a study of blood T cells in healthy people across ages. TCRdb reanalysed the 5' RACE reads using MiXCR and keeps one entry per CDR3 protein. This sample has over a million distinct CDR3 sequences, with around 42% found just once. Input material: blood. These receptor sequences come from a woman aged 18-29 years in good health. The conserved cysteine and the conserved F or W are not part of the CDR3 here.

v_gene: TRBV2
len: 16
j_gene: TRBJ1-1
CDR3aa: ASSDLLRGSGFGTEAF

v_gene: TRBV5-6
len: 12
j_gene: TRBJ2-5
CDR3aa: ASTKGQGSLEQY

v_gene: TRBV7-2
len: 11
j_gene: TRBJ2-3
CDR3aa: ASSSPPMEAQY

v_gene: TRBV28
len: 13
j_gene: TRBJ2-7
CDR3aa: ASSQQGTGVYEQY

v_gene: TRBV10-3
len: 10
j_gene: TRBJ2-7
CDR3aa: AISSTDYEQY

v_gene: TRBV7-9
len: 13
j_gene: TRBJ1-6
CDR3aa: ASSSVDGYNSPLH

v_gene: TRBV29-1
len: 12
j_gene: TRBJ1-2
CDR3aa: SVARTGGFGGYT

v_gene: TRBV5-1
len: 11
j_gene: TRBJ1-1
CDR3aa: ASSLRTATEAF

v_gene: TRBV6-1
len: 14
j_gene: TRBJ2-7
CDR3aa: ASKAAPTGGLYEQY

v_gene: TRBV30
len: 9
j_gene: TRBJ2-1
CDR3aa: AWLVAWEQF

v_gene: TRBV20-1
len: 12
j_gene: TRBJ2-5
CDR3aa: SARKDSYQETQY

v_gene: TRBV28
len: 9
j_gene: TRBJ2-7
CDR3aa: ASSSRYEQY

v_gene: TRBV5-1
len: 14
j_gene: TRBJ2-1
CDR3aa: ASSYYPGTSGNEQF

v_gene: TRBV4-2
len: 13
j_gene: TRBJ2-7
CDR3aa: ASSQDRLAGNEQY

v_gene: TRBV20-1
len: 11
j_gene: TRBJ2-2
CDR3aa: SARESWTGELF

v_gene: TRBV20-1
len: 13
j_gene: -
CDR3aa: SANLRGQPQETQF

v_gene: TRBV7-8
len: 15
j_gene: TRBJ2-4
CDR3aa: ASSLGLGYRGLNDKY

v_gene: TRBV7-8
len: 18
j_gene: TRBJ2-7
CDR3aa: ASSLASAIRKTGYPYEQY

v_gene: TRBV4-1
len: 14
j_gene: TRBJ1-5
CDR3aa: ASSQAPGRGNQPQH

v_gene: TRBV7-9
len: 15
j_gene: TRBJ2-3
CDR3aa: ASSVYTTSGRTDTQY

v_gene: TRBV10-3
len: 13
j_gene: TRBJ1-2
CDR3aa: AISESGDRAGGYT

v_gene: TRBV4-2
len: 12
j_gene: TRBJ1-6
CDR3aa: ASTLGQADSPLH

v_gene: TRBV7-9
len: 13
j_gene: TRBJ1-1
CDR3aa: ASSLAERGRTEAF

v_gene: TRBV30
len: 11
j_gene: TRBJ2-5
CDR3aa: AWSEVVQETQY

v_gene: TRBV5-1
len: 11
j_gene: TRBJ2-3
CDR3aa: ASSLGLHDTQY

v_gene: TRBV9
len: 13
j_gene: TRBJ1-1
CDR3aa: ASSVEGQQNTEAF

v_gene: TRBV20-1
len: 14
j_gene: TRBJ2-3
CDR3aa: SAAGLAGVYLDTRY

v_gene: TRBV6-5
len: 12
j_gene: TRBJ2-7
CDR3aa: ASSVGTGNSEQY

v_gene: TRBV20-1
len: 11
j_gene: TRBJ2-5
CDR3aa: SAGKDGTETQY

v_gene: TRBV5-1
len: 17
j_gene: TRBJ2-2
CDR3aa: ASSLIGLFGGELTGELF

v_gene: TRBV6-1
len: 13
j_gene: TRBJ2-7
CDR3aa: ASSKPGHNSYEQY

v_gene: TRBV3-1
len: 11
j_gene: TRBJ2-7
CDR3aa: ASSQSLADEQY

v_gene: TRBV11-2
len: 9
j_gene: TRBJ1-4
CDR3aa: ASSLVGKLF

v_gene: TRBV5-4
len: 20
j_gene: TRBJ2-1
CDR3aa: ASSLGRWMVAGGLSRVNEQF

v_gene: TRBV15
len: 18
j_gene: TRBJ2-3
CDR3aa: ATSRFPVTSGFAATDTQY

v_gene: TRBV5-1
len: 10
j_gene: TRBJ2-7
CDR3aa: ASSLFVDEQY

v_gene: TRBV20-1
len: 8
j_gene: TRBJ1-6
CDR3aa: SALKSPLH

v_gene: TRBV3-1
len: 13
j_gene: TRBJ1-1
CDR3aa: ASSPTGDLDTEAF

v_gene: TRBV12-3/TRBV12-4
len: 11
j_gene: TRBJ2-7
CDR3aa: ASSFPRFYEQY

v_gene: TRBV10-3
len: 11
j_gene: TRBJ1-1
CDR3aa: AIRGRVETEAF

v_gene: TRBV12-3/TRBV12-4
len: 14
j_gene: TRBJ2-1
CDR3aa: ASSPGTGTSYNEQF

v_gene: TRBV7-9
len: 14
j_gene: TRBJ2-3
CDR3aa: ASSFGLAGSGDTQY

v_gene: TRBV15
len: 13
j_gene: TRBJ2-1
CDR3aa: ATASIPRGYNEQF

v_gene: TRBV3-1
len: 12
j_gene: TRBJ2-4
CDR3aa: ASSHGGAKNIQY